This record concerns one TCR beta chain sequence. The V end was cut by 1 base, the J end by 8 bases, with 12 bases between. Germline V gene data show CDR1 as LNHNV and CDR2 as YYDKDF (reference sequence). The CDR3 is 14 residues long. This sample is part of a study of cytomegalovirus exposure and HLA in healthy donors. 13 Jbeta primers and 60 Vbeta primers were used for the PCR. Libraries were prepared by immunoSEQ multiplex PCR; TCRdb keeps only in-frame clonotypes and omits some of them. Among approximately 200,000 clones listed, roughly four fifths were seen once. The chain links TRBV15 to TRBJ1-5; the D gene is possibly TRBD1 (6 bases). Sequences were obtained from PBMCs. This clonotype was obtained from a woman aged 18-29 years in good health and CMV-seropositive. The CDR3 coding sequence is TGTGCCACCAGCAGAGTGGGGGCCGGGGAGCCCCAGCATTTT. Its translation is CATSRVGAGEPQHF.